The 29 T cell receptor beta chains given below trace back to one sample, sequenced in a study of response to subunit inactivated influenza vaccine. TCRdb ran MiXCR on the RT-PCR reads and lists one entry per CDR3 protein. Of 500,000 to 650,000 distinct CDR3 sequences detected, less than 8% appear once; the ten largest clones hold 10% to 15%. Source: PBMCs from blood, taken less than 30 months after vaccination. These receptors came from a man aged 50-75 years who received an inactivated influenza vaccine.

This clonotype was counted at least ten times. Relative to the germline gene, one junction end is altered; a read error may explain this. The chain carries TRBV4-1 and TRBJ1-2; D unclear. Germline loops: CDR1 MGHRA, CDR2 YSYEKL. The CDR3 has 14 amino acids. The CDR3 spells CASSQDATEYGYTF. The DNA of the CDR3 is TGCGCCAGCAGCCAAGATGCGACGGAATATGGCTATACCTTC.

The chain joins TRBV6-2 or TRBV6-3 to TRBJ2-1; 9 nucleotides align to TRBD2. V trimming: 2 bases; J trimming: 1 base; junction bases outside the gene matches: 6. This CDR3 is built from 17 residues. In germline, CDR1 is MNHEY, CDR2 SVGEGT. The chain's CDR3 is CASSYTGSGSSYNEQFF. In DNA form, the CDR3 reads TGTGCCAGCAGTTACACAGGTAGCGGGAGTTCCTACAATGAGCAGTTCTTC.

This sequence joins TRBV6-1 and TRBJ2-3, with D uncertain. Trimming took off 7 bases at V and 2 bases at J, with 16 bases between the two ends. Germline CDR1 reads MNHNS; CDR2 reads SASEGT. The CDR3 totals 15 residues. In DNA form, the CDR3 reads TGTGCCAGCATTCACGGAGCCACGTACACAGATACGCAGTATTTT. As protein: CASIHGATYTDTQYF.

There are many counts of this clonotype. The CDR3 DNA sequence: TGTGCCAGCAGCTTAACAACGTACGAGCAGTACTTC. This sequence encodes CASSLTTYEQYF. V is TRBV7-9 and J is TRBJ2-7; no reliable D call. The CDR3 loop spans 12 amino acids. Trimming stripped 2 bases from V and 4 bases from J, with 6 bases between. Germline loops: CDR1 SEHNR, CDR2 FQNEAQ (reference sequence).

In its sample, this clonotype was seen a few times. This chain links TRBV11-2 with TRBJ1-4; 12 bases map to TRBD1. J was trimmed by 8 bases and V by 5 bases; bases with no gene match: 6. Germline-derived CDR1 and CDR2 are SGHAT and FQNNGV. CDR3 size: 15 residues. The CDR3 protein is CASSPGTGGREKLFF. CDR3 DNA: TGTGCCAGCAGCCCCGGGACAGGGGGCAGGGAAAAACTGTTTTTT.

For this clonotype: This could be a read error, since a much larger clone is one nucleotide away. The CDR3 DNA is TGTTCCAGCAGTCCTCAGACAGGTTTCCCCTACAATGAGCAGTTCTTC. It codes for CSSSPQTGFPYNEQFF. J is TRBJ2-1 and V is TRBV6-2 or TRBV6-3; tentative D call: TRBD1 (6 bases). Germline values: CDR1 MNHEY, CDR2 SVGEGT. There are 16 residues in the CDR3.

The rearrangement uses TRBV12-3 or TRBV12-4 and TRBJ1-5; D remains ambiguous. V lost 7 bases, J lost 11 bases, and 12 bases lay in between. This CDR3 is 11 amino acids long. In nucleotides, the CDR3 is TGTGCCAGCACAAGCTCGGGCACCCAGCATTTT. This translates into CASTSSGTQHF.

This chain connects TRBV7-2 to TRBJ2-1, with a weak D call TRBD2 (6 bases). The V end was cut by 0 bases, the J end by 1 base, with 16 bases between. Per the germline V gene, CDR1 is SGHTA and CDR2 is FQGNSA. The CDR3 is 18 amino acids. CDR3 bases: TGTGCCAGCAGCTTAGCGGGAGGCTACTTCTCATCCTACAATGAGCAGTTCTTC. It is translated as CASSLAGGYFSSYNEQFF.

This clonotype appeared many times. The V gene is TRBV12-3 or TRBV12-4, the J gene TRBJ1-6; D is perhaps TRBD1 (6 bases). V shed 6 bases and J shed 9 bases, with 12 bases lying between them. The CDR3 runs 13 residues. DNA for the CDR3: TGTGCCAGCAGCCTATCCAGGGGTTCACCCCTCCACTTT. Encoded protein: CASSLSRGSPLHF.

The sample holds many counts of this clonotype. V usage is TRBV11-2 and J usage is TRBJ2-1; maybe TRBD2 (7 bases). V was pared by 6 bases and J by 6 bases, with 12 bases between. Germline values: CDR1 SGHAT, CDR2 FQNNGV. The CDR3 has 13 amino acids. CDR3 sequence: CASRRGALNEQFF. For the CDR3, the DNA is TGTGCCAGCAGACGGGGGGCCCTCAATGAGCAGTTCTTC.

This clonotype has ten or more counts. V gene TRBV20-1 combines with J gene TRBJ1-4; D is unresolved. V gave up 1 base and J gave up 0 bases, with 12 bases separating them. CDR3 length equals 16 residues. The germline gives CDR1 DFQATT, CDR2 SNEGSKA (reference sequence). The DNA for the CDR3 is TGCAGTGCTAGAGTTCCGGGTACAACAACTAATGAAAAACTGTTTTTT. Amino acid sequence: CSARVPGTTTNEKLFF.

The chain's CDR3 is CASSLVGREAEAFF. The CDR3 bases are TGCGCCAGCAGCTTGGTCGGCAGGGAGGCTGAAGCTTTCTTT. The rearrangement joins TRBV5-1 to TRBJ1-1; the D gene is possibly TRBD1 (5 bases). With 0 bases removed from V and 6 bases from J, the gap between germline ends came to 12 bases. The CDR3 runs to 14 residues. Germline CDR1 and CDR2: SGHRS and YFSETQ.

This clonotype showed up just a few times. The CDR3 does not end in the conserved phenylalanine or tryptophan, so this is likely a read error. The DNA is omitted, as the CDR3 cannot be located on it reliably, and the CDR3 follows TCRdb's listing. V usage is TRBV6-1 and J usage is TRBJ2-3; the D call TRBD2 from the table was never checked on the DNA. The CDR3 has 13 residues if both end residues are counted. CDR1 is MNHNS, CDR2 SASEGT, per germline. The CDR3 loop reads CASMIPTGLHLRR.

This clonotype has ten or more counts. V gene TRBV5-1 combines with J gene TRBJ2-1, with 8 bases fitting TRBD2. The V segment lost 1 base and the J segment 7 bases; nucleotides outside the gene matches: 13. The CDR3 is made up of 17 amino acids. Germline assignment: CDR1 SGHRS and CDR2 YFSETQ. The CDR3 bases are TGCGCCAGCAGCTTGCCCCCTCCGGGAGGGCCGTTGAATGAGCAGTTCTTC. This gives the protein CASSLPPPGGPLNEQFF.

The chain combines TRBV6-2 or TRBV6-3 with TRBJ2-1; D ambiguous. Trimming took 4 bases from V and 0 from J, leaving 10 bases between them. Germline-derived CDR1 and CDR2 are MNHEY and SVGEGT. The CDR3 has 15 amino acids. CDR3 loop: CASSSRDRSYNEQFF. CDR3 DNA sequence: TGTGCCAGCAGTTCCAGAGACCGCTCCTACAATGAGCAGTTCTTC.

The chain has TRBV6-1 and TRBJ2-7; TRBD1 might be the D (5 bases). CDR3 size: 15 residues. CDR1 and CDR2 from the germline V gene are MNHNS and SASEGT. V was shortened by 6 bases and J by 4 bases, with 19 bases between the two germline ends. This chain's CDR3 is CASSHQGLQGYEQYF. The DNA for the CDR3 is TGTGCCAGCAGCCACCAAGGTCTGCAGGGTTACGAGCAGTACTTC.

This clonotype was detected many times. This rearrangement joins TRBV6-1 to TRBJ2-3; TRBD1 matches at 10 bases. V was clipped by 6 bases and J by 8 bases; unmatched bases: 11. The CDR3 runs to 15 residues. Looked up from germline, CDR1 is MNHNS and CDR2 is SASEGT. CDR3 protein: CASSPRQGAAFTQYF. CDR3 bases: TGTGCCAGCAGCCCTCGACAGGGGGCGGCCTTTACGCAGTATTTT.

This clonotype was detected only a few times. This CDR3 reads CASSEGWQLAQFF. The CDR3 region has the DNA TGTGCCAGCAGTGAAGGATGGCAATTAGCGCAGTTCTTC. The chain couples TRBV6-1 to TRBJ2-1; no clear D. The CDR3 consists of 13 residues. CDR1 and CDR2 (germline): MNHNS, SASEGT. Trimming removed 1 base at V and 12 bases at J, with 13 bases between.

The chain has TRBV24-1 and TRBJ2-5, with 11 positions matching TRBD2. V was clipped by 4 bases and J by 0 bases; unmatched bases: 3. The CDR3 sequence is 16 residues long. CDR1 and CDR2 from the germline V gene are KGHDR and SFDVKD. CDR3 region: CATSEGGLADQETQYF. CDR3 in DNA: TGTGCCACCAGTGAGGGGGGACTAGCGGACCAAGAGACCCAGTACTTC.

The chain employs TRBV5-1 and TRBJ1-1; a weak D match, TRBD1 (5 bases). Trimming stripped 0 bases from V and 8 bases from J, with 14 bases between. The CDR3 covers 14 residues. Germline lookup yields CDR1 SGHRS and CDR2 YFSETQ. CDR3 residues: CASSLAAGYGEAFF. Written as DNA, the CDR3 is TGCGCCAGCAGCTTGGCCGCAGGGTACGGAGAAGCTTTCTTT.

The chain has TRBV12-3 or TRBV12-4 and TRBJ1-2; 7 bases are shared with TRBD1. The ends lost 2 bases at V and 4 bases at J; junction bases unmatched: 10. This CDR3 is built from 16 residues. The CDR3 coding sequence is TGTGCCAGCAGTTTAACCCGGGCAGGGGGTACCTATGGCTACACCTTC. It codes for CASSLTRAGGTYGYTF.

There are a few counts of this clonotype. The chain has TRBV4-2 and TRBJ1-2; 7 bases line up with TRBD1. CDR1 is LGHNA and CDR2 is YNFKEQ in the germline V gene. There are 14 residues in the CDR3. V lost 1 base, J lost 2 bases, and 1 base stayed unmatched. The CDR3 nucleotides read TGTGCCAGCAGCCAAGTACAGGGGAACTATGGCTACACCTTC. Translated: CASSQVQGNYGYTF.

This clonotype was picked up a small number of times. This chain uses TRBV5-6 with TRBJ2-3, with D maybe TRBD1 (5 bases). V was trimmed by 0 bases and J by 0 bases, leaving 11 bases between them. This CDR3 is 16 amino acids long. Germline V CDR1 and CDR2: SGHDT, YYEEEE. For the CDR3, the DNA is TGTGCCAGCAGCTTGGAACAGGTGGCTAGCACAGATACGCAGTATTTT. This gives the protein CASSLEQVASTDTQYF.

CDR3: CASIQGTYGYTF. In nucleotides, the CDR3 is TGTGCCAGCATACAGGGGACCTATGGCTACACCTTC. The gene calls are TRBV28 and TRBJ1-2, with 7 bases identical to TRBD1. Per germline, CDR1 MDHEN and CDR2 SYDVKM. The ends lost 7 bases at V and 4 bases at J; junction bases unmatched: 3. The CDR3 covers 12 residues.

The chain recombines TRBV7-6 with TRBJ2-6; D possibly matches TRBD1 or TRBD2 (5 bases each). Germline-derived CDR1 and CDR2 are SGHVS and FNYEAQ. This CDR3 has 16 amino acids. Trimming took off 3 bases at V and 1 base at J, with 10 bases between the two ends. For the CDR3, the DNA is TGTGCCAGCAGCTTTGGGACGGAATCTGGGGCCAACGTCCTGACTTTC. It yields the protein CASSFGTESGANVLTF.

This clonotype was observed a few times. This chain links TRBV6-5 with TRBJ2-5; D is perhaps TRBD1 (5 bases). CDR1 is MNHEY and CDR2 is SVGAGI in the germline V gene. Deletions cut 5 bases from V and 3 bases from J, with 13 bases between. The length of the CDR3 is 14 residues. CDR3 nucleotide sequence: TGTGCCAGCAGTCTACTCCAGGGTAAAGAGACCCAGTACTTC. This codes for CASSLLQGKETQYF.

This clonotype was seen a few times. The rearrangement joins TRBV6-2 or TRBV6-3 to TRBJ1-2; no definite D call. The germline V gene has CDR1 MNHEY and CDR2 SVGEGT. With 3 bases removed from V and 2 bases from J, the gap between germline ends came to 10 bases. CDR3 length: 14 residues. The CDR3 nucleotides read TGTGCCAGCAGTTATGCAGGTGCGAACTATGGCTACACCTTC. It encodes CASSYAGANYGYTF.

This clonotype was found a few times. V usage is TRBV9 and J usage is TRBJ2-5; weak D call: TRBD2 (5 bases). Germline CDR1 is SGDLS and CDR2 is YYNGEE. V was trimmed by 1 base and J by 3 bases, leaving 13 bases between them. The CDR3 loop spans 15 amino acids. CDR3 in amino acids: CASSVFSDLKETQYF. The CDR3 region has the DNA TGTGCCAGCAGCGTATTTAGCGATTTGAAAGAGACCCAGTACTTC. The full variable domain, its missing parts supplied by reference TRBV9 and TRBJ2-5, is DSGVTQTPKHLITATGQRVTLRCSPRSGDLSVYWYQQSLDQGLQFLIQYYNGEERAKGNILERFSAQQFPDLHSELNLSSLELGDSALYFCASSVFSDLKETQYFGPGTRLLVL.

This chain links TRBV6-5 with TRBJ2-7, with D perhaps matching TRBD2 (6 bases). The CDR3 runs to 16 residues. Germline CDR1 MNHEY, CDR2 SVGAGI. Trimming removed 0 bases at V and 2 bases at J, with 14 bases between. CDR3 nucleotide sequence: TGTGCCAGCAGTTACTCGATAGTGCGGGGCACCTACGAGCAGTACTTC. As protein: CASSYSIVRGTYEQYF.